This T cell receptor (beta chain) was sequenced during a study of T cell clonality in common variable immunodeficiency. Whole-study findings and limits: Shared TCRbeta clones were fewer between CVID subjects than controls. The cause of increased CVID clonality remains unclear without subpopulation sequencing. Common variable immunodeficiency TCR beta sequences reportedly had fewer deletions and N-nucleotide insertions.

Equal genomic DNA amounts from CVID and control samples were sequenced. Profiled with immunoSEQ multiplex PCR; TCRdb holds only in-frame clones, not every one. The sample lists tens of thousands of clones, none appearing once, the ten largest making up more than 2.5%. This clone was seen ten or more times. Its antigen is not identified. The read is 3 residues too short to cover the CDR3 end, so that end is filled in from the germline J gene. Trimming removed 5 bases from V and 7 bases from J; junction bases left unmatched: 13. The CDR3 sequence is 16 residues long. Germline assignment: CDR1 ENHRY and CDR2 SYGVKD.

The J gene is TRBJ2-1, the V gene TRBV10-3; 8 nucleotides match TRBD2. The sample was peripheral blood mononuclear cells. This receptor was identified in a person aged 18 to 70 in good health. CDR3 DNA (partial): TGTGCCATCAGTCCCCAGGGGCAGCGGGGGTCGAATGAG. Its translation is CAISPQGQRGSNE. In full, the CDR3 is CAISPQGQRGSNEQFF.